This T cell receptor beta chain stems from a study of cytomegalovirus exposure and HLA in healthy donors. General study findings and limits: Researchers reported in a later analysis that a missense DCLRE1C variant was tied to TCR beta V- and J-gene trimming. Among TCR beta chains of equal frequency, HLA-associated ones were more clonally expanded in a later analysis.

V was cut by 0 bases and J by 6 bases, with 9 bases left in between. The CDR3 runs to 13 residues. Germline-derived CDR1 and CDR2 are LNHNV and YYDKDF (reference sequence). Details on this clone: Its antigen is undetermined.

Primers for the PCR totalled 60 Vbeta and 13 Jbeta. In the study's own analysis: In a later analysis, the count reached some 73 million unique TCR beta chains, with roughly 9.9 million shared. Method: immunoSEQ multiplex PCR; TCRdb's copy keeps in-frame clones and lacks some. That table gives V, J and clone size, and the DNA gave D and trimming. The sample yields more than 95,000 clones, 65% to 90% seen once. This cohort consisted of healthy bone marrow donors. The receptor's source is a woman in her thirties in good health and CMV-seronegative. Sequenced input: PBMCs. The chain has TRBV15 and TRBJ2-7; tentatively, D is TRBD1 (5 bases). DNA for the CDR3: TGTGCCACCAGCAGAGATCGTAGGGGCGAGCAGTACTTC. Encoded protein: CATSRDRRGEQYF.